This is a list of T cell receptor beta chains from one sample in a study of OX40 agonist ivuxolimab in advanced cancers. Measured with immunoSEQ multiplex PCR; TCRdb has only the in-frame clones, and not every one. Among about 53,000 clones, 75% to 85% were seen once, and the ten largest hold 0.95% to 1.5%. The sequences come from CD4+ or CD8+ T cells sorted from blood, collected in a trial of the OX40 agonist ivuxolimab. These receptors originate from an adult with an advanced solid tumor such as melanoma, head and neck, liver or kidney cancer. CDR3s include the opening cysteine and the closing phenylalanine or tryptophan.

V gene	J gene	CDR3 protein
TRBV4-1	TRBJ2-7	CASSQDRLAGVRPHYEQYF
TRBV19	TRBJ1-1	CASSGTGMNTEAFF
TRBV18	TRBJ1-2	CASSPSLNYGYTF
TRBV11-3	TRBJ1-5	CASSLSGGSQPQHF
TRBV7-6	TRBJ2-2	CASSLVGPNGELFF
TRBV6-5	TRBJ1-2	CASSYSGPVLDGYTF
TRBV4-2	TRBJ2-5	CASSQETRETQYF
TRBV5-1	TRBJ2-3	CASSLQGAGTDTQYF
TRBV7-9	TRBJ2-3	CASSFAVSGADTQYF
TRBV28	TRBJ2-7	CATDQGVGTYEQYF
TRBV30	TRBJ2-1	CAWSVQAYNEQFF
TRBV6-6	TRBJ2-3	CASSYYRETDTQYF
TRBV4-2	TRBJ2-1	CASSRGGNNEQFF
TRBV11-2	TRBJ1-6	CASSPLTVSNSPLHF
TRBV5-4	TRBJ2-5	CASSSGFQETQYF
TRBV19	TRBJ2-5	CASTPGTSELETQYF
TRBV20-1	TRBJ2-3	CSAIGGNTQYF
TRBV5-4	TRBJ1-1	CASSRAGRDTEAFF
TRBV6-5	TRBJ2-7	CASGRREGYEQYF
TRBV9	TRBJ1-3	CASSVWGTPSAGNTIYF
TRBV10-3	TRBJ2-7	CATGQGTYEQYF
TRBV5-1	TRBJ2-1	CASSLARGTSDGDEQFF
TRBV28	TRBJ1-2	CASSLRWAAKGDYGYTF
TRBV27	TRBJ1-5	CASSFGQASNQPQHF
TRBV21-1	TRBJ1-4	CASSKALLGTGSEKLFF
TRBV5-6	TRBJ2-5	CASSLSSGLNFQETQYF
TRBV6-1	TRBJ1-3	CASSEERGFISGNTIYF
TRBV18	-	CASSSVGGNEQYF
TRBV5-1	TRBJ1-4	CASSLRGSNEKLFF
TRBV5-6	TRBJ2-7	CASSFGLREQYF
TRBV19	TRBJ2-7	CARSYEQYF
TRBV6-1	TRBJ2-5	CASSDGQGDTQETQYF
TRBV6-1	TRBJ2-7	CASRYRTDDEQYF
TRBV19	TRBJ1-4	CATKDSHATNEKLFF
TRBV27	TRBJ2-7	CASSYRVTAYEQYF
TRBV28	TRBJ1-4	CASSRGDRDEKLFF
TRBV18	TRBJ2-7	CASSAGTTYEQYF
TRBV7-3	TRBJ2-1	CASSLSNSDHNEQFF
TRBV18	TRBJ1-2	CASSPTDSSPLGYGYTF
TRBV30	TRBJ2-2	CAWSRPNTHTGELFF
TRBV6-1	TRBJ1-2	CAISEGYHYGYTF
TRBV7-9	TRBJ1-2	CASSLGGTSNGYTF
TRBV7-3	TRBJ2-2	CASSLRPGQGPGELFF
TRBV5-1	TRBJ2-5	CASSLSRAGQETQYF
TRBV18	TRBJ1-5	CASSSGGNQPQHF
TRBV6-6	TRBJ1-1	CASKATGASIEAFF
TRBV6-4	TRBJ1-2	CASSDPGQIYGYTF
TRBV5-1	TRBJ2-6	CASSSRTGGFGANVLTF
TRBV6-1	TRBJ1-6	CASSEKRWGRADNSPLHF
TRBV29-1	TRBJ2-1	CSVARNAVDEQFF
TRBV15	TRBJ2-7	CATSSFLVIGYEQYF
TRBV7-3	TRBJ2-3	CASSLSGDTQYF
TRBV18	TRBJ2-5	CASSPPSGETQYF
TRBV29-1	TRBJ2-3	CSVGTEGGTDTQYF